Listed below are T cell receptor beta chains from one sample, sequenced in a study of T cell repertoires in cytomegalovirus infection. TCRdb reprocessed the reads with MiXCR, giving one entry per CDR3 protein. The profile shows some 500,000 distinct CDR3 sequences, about 40% of them singletons. Their antigens are not known. Specimen: cultured PBMCs, collected from culture after CMV antigen stimulation. The origin of the receptors is a human donor in good health (CMV status not recorded). Some clones in this sample may be carry-over from other donors' samples. CDR3s include the opening cysteine and the closing phenylalanine or tryptophan. The D gene is left open where the match is weak. A row's size may be missing; if present it is once, few, many or a size class.

D gene,clone size,J gene,V gene,CDR3 protein,CDR3 DNA
NA,NA,TRBJ2-5,TRBV5-1,CASSKKSRETQYF,TGCGCCAGCAGCAAAAAAAGCCGGGAGACCCAGTACTTC
TRBD2,NA,TRBJ2-2,TRBV5-4,CASSLRSGRGTGELFF,TGTGCCAGCAGCTTGCGGAGCGGGAGAGGAACCGGGGAGCTGTTTTTT
NA,few,TRBJ2-3,TRBV7-2,CASSLANLPDTQYF,TGTGCCAGCAGCTTAGCTAACCTGCCAGATACGCAGTATTTT
NA,NA,TRBJ2-1,TRBV7-8,CASSAQWATGNEQFF,TGTGCCAGCAGCGCCCAGTGGGCCACAGGCAATGAGCAGTTCTTC
NA,few,TRBJ2-1,TRBV7-6,CASSLEQEQFF,TGTGCCAGCAGCTTAGAACAAGAGCAGTTCTTC
NA,few,TRBJ1-1,TRBV6-1,CASTGPTQDWNTEAFF,TGTGCCAGCACAGGTCCTACCCAAGATTGGAACACTGAAGCTTTCTTT
NA,NA,TRBJ2-4,TRBV6-5,CASSSLDSGNIQYF,TGTGCCAGCAGTTCTTTAGACAGCGGGAACATTCAGTACTTC
TRBD1,NA,TRBJ2-5,TRBV5-1,CASSGTGGEGETQYF,TGCGCCAGCAGCGGAACAGGGGGCGAAGGAGAGACCCAGTACTTC
NA,few,TRBJ1-2,TRBV7-6,CASSPRPAGHYGYTF,TGTGCCAGCAGCCCCCGCCCCGCGGGTCACTATGGCTACACCTTC
NA,once,TRBJ1-2,TRBV12-3/TRBV12-4,CASSIAGVYTF,TGTGCCAGCAGCATAGCCGGGGTGTACACCTTC
NA,NA,TRBJ2-5,TRBV7-2,CASSLDRPSGTQYF,TGTGCCAGCAGCTTAGATCGTCCGAGTGGGACCCAGTACTTC
NA,NA,TRBJ2-7,TRBV7-2,CASSLAGTQISEQYF,TGTGCCAGCAGCTTAGCGGGGACCCAAATTTCGGAGCAGTACTTC
TRBD2,NA,TRBJ2-3,TRBV3-1,CASSPWTSGTDTQYF,TGTGCCAGCAGCCCCTGGACTAGCGGAACAGATACGCAGTATTTT
NA,NA,TRBJ2-1,TRBV11-2,CASSSSGDPNYYNEQFF,TGTGCCAGCAGCTCATCGGGGGATCCCAACTACTACAATGAGCAGTTCTTC
NA,few,TRBJ1-1,TRBV12-3/TRBV12-4,CASSPIATSGRAFF,TGTGCCAGCAGTCCGATCGCAACTAGTGGCAGGGCTTTCTTT
NA,NA,TRBJ1-5,TRBV7-8,CASSPFRIRKSDSNQPQHF,TGTGCCAGCAGCCCCTTTAGAATCCGGAAGTCTGATAGCAATCAGCCCCAGCATTTT
NA,NA,TRBJ1-4,TRBV12-3/TRBV12-4,CASSKQGTNEKLFF,TGTGCCAGCAGTAAACAGGGAACTAATGAAAAACTGTTTTTT
NA,once,TRBJ1-1,TRBV10-3,CAILDPSGHGTEAFF,TGTGCCATCTTGGACCCCAGCGGTCATGGCACTGAAGCTTTCTTT
TRBD1,NA,TRBJ2-5,TRBV6-8,CASRADRGRDSYQETQYF,TGTGCCAGCAGAGCGGACAGGGGTAGAGACTCATACCAAGAGACCCAGTACTTC
NA,NA,TRBJ1-6,TRBV12-3/TRBV12-4,CASSFAGTHNSPLHF,TGTGCCAGCAGTTTCGCCGGGACACATAATTCACCCCTCCACTTT
TRBD2,many,TRBJ2-3,TRBV2,CASRGTSGGLSTDTQYF,TGTGCCAGCCGGGGGACTAGCGGGGGCCTGAGCACAGATACGCAGTATTTT
NA,NA,TRBJ2-1,TRBV29-1,CSVVGTYGNEQFF,TGCAGCGTTGTGGGGACCTATGGGAATGAGCAGTTCTTC
NA,NA,TRBJ2-7,TRBV15,CATSRVVAGPGEQYF,TGTGCCACCAGCAGAGTAGTTGCAGGGCCCGGCGAGCAGTACTTC
NA,NA,TRBJ2-4,TRBV6-6,CASGSSVAKNIQYF,TGTGCCAGCGGAAGTAGCGTAGCCAAAAACATTCAGTACTTC
NA,NA,TRBJ1-4,TRBV2,CASSLDSPPLF,TGTGCCAGCAGTTTGGACTCGCCCCCGCTTTTT
NA,NA,TRBJ1-2,TRBV11-2,CASSLGGPTNYGYTF,TGTGCCAGCAGCTTAGGGGGACCAACTAACTATGGCTACACCTTC
NA,few,TRBJ1-1,TRBV7-2,CASSLAAGFLTEAFF,TGTGCCAGCAGCTTAGCGGCGGGTTTCTTAACTGAAGCTTTCTTT
NA,NA,TRBJ2-1,TRBV4-1,CASSQERGVKNNEQFF,TGCGCCAGCAGCCAAGAAAGAGGGGTCAAAAACAATGAGCAGTTCTTC
TRBD1,NA,TRBJ2-7,TRBV29-1,CSSQTGDEQYF,TGCAGCTCTCAAACAGGGGACGAGCAGTACTTC
NA,NA,TRBJ2-7,TRBV11-2,CASSSRGVHEQYF,TGTGCCAGCAGCTCCCGTGGGGTCCACGAGCAGTACTTC
NA,few,TRBJ2-1,TRBV12-3/TRBV12-4,CASSSSGARYNEQFF,TGTGCCAGCAGTTCCTCTGGGGCCCGCTACAATGAGCAGTTCTTC
NA,few,TRBJ1-6,TRBV7-2,CASSRQLRSSYNSPLHF,TGTGCCAGCAGTCGACAGCTCAGAAGCTCCTATAATTCACCCCTCCACTTT
NA,NA,TRBJ1-4,TRBV7-2,CASSSTGSFEKLFF,TGTGCCAGCAGCTCCACAGGGTCTTTTGAAAAACTGTTTTTT
NA,few,TRBJ1-5,TRBV27,CASSPTQYSNQPQHF,TGTGCCAGCAGTCCTACTCAGTATAGCAATCAGCCCCAGCATTTT
NA,NA,TRBJ2-4,TRBV11-2,CASSFGQPLDIQYF,TGTGCCAGCAGCTTTGGACAGCCCCTGGACATTCAGTACTTC
NA,few,TRBJ2-4,TRBV28,CASSLISKGIQYF,TGTGCCAGCAGTTTAATCTCCAAGGGCATTCAGTACTTC
NA,many,TRBJ2-3,TRBV7-8,CASSPIASTDTQYF,TGTGCCAGCTCTCCCATTGCGTCAACAGATACGCAGTATTTT
NA,few,TRBJ2-7,TRBV7-9,CASSPRGGDEQYF,TGTGCCAGCAGCCCCAGGGGAGGGGACGAGCAGTACTTC
NA,NA,TRBJ2-3,TRBV4-1,CASSQDKESALVAGQYF,TGCGCCAGCAGCCAAGATAAAGAGAGCGCTTTGGTTGCCGGGCAGTATTTT
NA,NA,TRBJ1-5,TRBV30,CAWSVSIGRQPQHF,TGTGCCTGGAGTGTATCAATTGGGAGGCAGCCCCAGCATTTT
NA,few,TRBJ1-2,TRBV12-3/TRBV12-4,CASTPLSGTPGGYTF,TGTGCCAGCACCCCCCTTTCTGGGACCCCGGGTGGCTACACCTTC
TRBD2,few,TRBJ2-1,TRBV12-3/TRBV12-4,CASSRGSGGNEQFF,TGTGCCAGCAGCCGGGGTAGCGGGGGAAATGAGCAGTTCTTC
TRBD1,NA,TRBJ1-6,TRBV28,CASRTWTGVYNSPLHF,TGTGCCAGCCGTACGTGGACAGGGGTCTATAATTCACCCCTCCACTTT
NA,NA,TRBJ1-1,TRBV7-3,CASNPPARTMNTEAFF,TGTGCCAGCAACCCTCCGGCGAGGACCATGAACACTGAAGCTTTCTTT
NA,NA,TRBJ2-7,TRBV7-9,CAGSQEYEQYF,TGTGCCGGCAGCCAGGAATACGAGCAGTACTTC
NA,few,TRBJ1-5,TRBV19,CASTRWESNQPQHF,TGTGCCAGTACCCGGTGGGAAAGCAATCAGCCCCAGCATTTT
TRBD1,NA,TRBJ1-1,TRBV20-1,CSGHRGGGTEAFF,TGCAGTGGTCACAGGGGGGGAGGCACTGAAGCTTTCTTT
TRBD1,few,TRBJ1-5,TRBV7-2,CASSLGDRELQPQHF,TGTGCCAGCAGCTTAGGGGACAGGGAGCTCCAGCCCCAGCATTTT
NA,NA,TRBJ2-2,TRBV6-1,CASRATGLPPGELFF,TGTGCCAGCAGGGCCACCGGGTTACCCCCCGGGGAGCTGTTTTTT
NA,NA,TRBJ1-2,TRBV7-2,CASSLGFVDHGYTF,TGTGCCAGCAGCTTAGGCTTTGTGGACCATGGCTACACCTTC
NA,NA,TRBJ1-2,TRBV14,CASSQSRGDGYTF,TGTGCCAGCAGCCAAAGTCGGGGAGATGGCTACACCTTC
NA,NA,TRBJ1-1,TRBV29-1,CSASRVLLMDTEAFF,TGCAGCGCAAGCAGGGTACTTCTAATGGACACTGAAGCTTTCTTT
NA,few,TRBJ1-3,TRBV11-3,CASSLGRSPGNTIYF,TGTGCCAGCAGCTTAGGTCGATCACCTGGAAACACCATATATTTT
NA,NA,TRBJ2-1,TRBV11-2,CASSNQAGYNEQFF,TGTGCCAGCAGCAACCAGGCAGGCTACAATGAGCAGTTCTTC
NA,NA,TRBJ1-5,TRBV6-2/TRBV6-3,CASSRADSNQPQHF,TGTGCCAGCAGTAGGGCAGATAGCAATCAGCCCCAGCATTTT
NA,NA,TRBJ1-5,TRBV20-1,CSAKGGANQPQHF,TGCAGTGCTAAAGGGGGTGCCAATCAGCCCCAGCATTTT
TRBD1,NA,TRBJ2-3,TRBV20-1,CSAGPRGDTQYF,TGCAGTGCTGGTCCCAGGGGGGATACGCAGTATTTT
NA,NA,TRBJ2-5,TRBV27,CASRPIPDVGETQYF,TGTGCCAGCCGACCCATTCCGGATGTAGGAGAGACCCAGTACTTC
TRBD2,NA,TRBJ2-1,TRBV25-1,CASKGLGHDEQFF,TGTGCCAGCAAGGGACTAGGGCACGATGAGCAGTTCTTC
NA,few,TRBJ2-5,TRBV7-2,CASSAGFGETQYF,TGTGCCAGCAGCGCAGGGTTCGGGGAGACCCAGTACTTC